This entry is about one TCR beta chain. There is no known antigen for this receptor. The sample holds no much larger clone one base away, and base qualities are not on file. From the germline V gene, CDR1 is SGHTA and CDR2 is FQGNSA. The CDR3 runs 13 amino acids, cysteine and phenylalanine included. This entry keeps only the CDR3 DNA: 39 bases, framed from base 1. Germline trimming amounts to 2 bases on V and 8 bases on J, with 6 as the count of junction bases outside the gene matches. These data belong to a study of shared clonotypes between healthy human individuals (dated by TCRdb to 2020 to 2021). Background for the entire study: A couple of women and three men aged 18 to 49 years were included in the cohort. For each donor, CD4 naive and CD4 memory were each given three plates, CD8 naive was given two plates, and CD8 memory was given one plate. To estimate repertoire size and how much clonotype sharing occurs between individuals, the study deeply sequenced the blood TCR repertoires of five healthy adults. Libraries were prepared and TCR repertoires were sequenced by different laboratories using diverse techniques, in order to increase sequencing depth and limit assay-specific biases. Per donor, leukapheresis produced somewhere between about 0.94 and 8.9 billion PBMCs.

TCR CDR3 regions were amplified from genomic DNA by multiplex PCR using the deep immunoSEQ assay. For each cell subset, the extracted genomic DNA was distributed evenly across all wells of several immunoSEQ 96-well plates, and each plate served as one replicate. Each replicate PCR for sorted subsets received about 210 ng genomic DNA, equal to roughly 30,000 T cell genomes. Purified libraries were quantified with a Qubit 3.0 fluorometer, sized on a Bioanalyzer 2100, and re-quantified with the KAPA Library Quantification kit. Each immunoSEQ 96-well plate was sequenced on its own single-read 150-cycle Illumina NextSeq 550 flow cell. The authors' analysis ran thus. Because the immunoSEQ output included only junctional sequences and no quality scores, the filtering could not be the same as the filtering used for full-length reads. To assign V/J genes and CDR3, sequences were annotated against IMGT germline references using PyIR, a Python wrapper for IgBLAST v1.9. Reads were removed for weak V/J assignments (E-value above 1e-6), missing CDR3, stop codons, out-of-frame junctions, or ambiguous translated residues. V3J clonotypes were defined by identical inferred V gene, J gene, and CDR3 amino acid sequence. Percentage overlap between repertoires was calculated by dividing the number of shared unique clonotypes by the size of the smaller repertoire. RTK rarefaction, the Chao1 estimator, and Recon v2.1 estimates of unobserved clonotypes were used to assess repertoire richness. Generation probabilities for all TCRbeta clonotypes obtained by the gDNA method from several donors were computed using OLGA. In TCRdb, the immuneACCESS table is reduced to in-frame sequences with V and J assigned. These tables do not hold every clone; where another copy was compared, an unresolved V gene accounts for under half, and the others remain unexplained. V, J and clone size reflect that table, while D and trimming were determined from the DNA. The sample yields approximately 2.5 million clones; roughly 93% were counted once. The leading ten clones occupy about 0.39% of the sample.

Findings and caveats that apply to the study as a whole: Pairwise subsampling indicated that sequencing depth was expected to affect the degree of clonotype sharing among donors. Sampling was limited to blood, and TCR repertoires in tissue likely differ from TCR repertoires in blood. Sharing across a handful of donors was observed for 5% to 6.5% of naive CD4, 3.5% of naive CD8, 2% to 2.5% of memory CD4, and about 0.4% of memory CD8 clonotypes. Naive subsets generally had larger estimated clonotype richness than memory subsets did. Because the study included a small number of donors, the genetic and exposure-history diversity represented was limited. Incomplete sequencing was indicated by rarefaction of sorted-subset datasets, despite the large sequencing depth. Higher generation probabilities were observed for clonotypes shared by all four sorted-subset donors than for non-shared clonotypes.

Donors were healthy HIV-negative adults with no recently reported acute infections or vaccinations. Every donor was a Caucasian adult residing in Nashville, Tennessee, USA. CD4+ T cells were enriched by magnetic negative selection; naive cells were then positively selected on CD45RA, and the negative fraction formed the memory subset. Blood was obtained by leukapheresis, after which PBMCs were separated by Ficoll-Histopaque density gradient centrifugation and cryopreserved in liquid nitrogen vapor phase. Analytical flow cytometry was used to check the purity and quantity of each magnetically sorted T cell population. From each sorted fraction, genomic DNA was isolated and quantified by UV absorbance on a Nanodrop 2000c.

This chain joins TRBV7-2 to TRBJ2-7; 7 nucleotides in the junction match TRBD1. The source of this sequence is a man between 18 and 29 years old in good health. Some clones in this sample may be carry-over from other donors' samples. The sample consisted of naive CD4+ T cells from PBMCs. The meaning of the sample's cell subset or site label: CD45RA+ positively selected. The DNA reads as follows: TGTGCCAGCAGCTTAATACAGGGGAACAAGCAGTACTTC. The resulting protein is CASSLIQGNKQYF.